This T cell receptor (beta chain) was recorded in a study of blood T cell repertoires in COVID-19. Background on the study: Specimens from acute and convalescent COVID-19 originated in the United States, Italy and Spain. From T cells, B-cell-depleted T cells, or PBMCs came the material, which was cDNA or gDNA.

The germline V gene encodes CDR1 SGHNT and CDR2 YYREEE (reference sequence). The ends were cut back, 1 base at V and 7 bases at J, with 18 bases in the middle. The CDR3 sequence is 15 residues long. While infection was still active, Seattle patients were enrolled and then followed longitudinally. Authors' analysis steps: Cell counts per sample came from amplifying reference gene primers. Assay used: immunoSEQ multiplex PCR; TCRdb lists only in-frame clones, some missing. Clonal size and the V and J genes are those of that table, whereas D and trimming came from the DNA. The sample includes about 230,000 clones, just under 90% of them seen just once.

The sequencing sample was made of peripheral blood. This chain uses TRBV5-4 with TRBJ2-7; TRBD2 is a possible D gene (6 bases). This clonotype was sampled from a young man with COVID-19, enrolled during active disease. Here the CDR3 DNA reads TGTGCCAGCAGCTTGTTGGGGGGTTCAGGTGGGGAGCAGTACTTC. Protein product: CASSLLGGSGGEQYF.